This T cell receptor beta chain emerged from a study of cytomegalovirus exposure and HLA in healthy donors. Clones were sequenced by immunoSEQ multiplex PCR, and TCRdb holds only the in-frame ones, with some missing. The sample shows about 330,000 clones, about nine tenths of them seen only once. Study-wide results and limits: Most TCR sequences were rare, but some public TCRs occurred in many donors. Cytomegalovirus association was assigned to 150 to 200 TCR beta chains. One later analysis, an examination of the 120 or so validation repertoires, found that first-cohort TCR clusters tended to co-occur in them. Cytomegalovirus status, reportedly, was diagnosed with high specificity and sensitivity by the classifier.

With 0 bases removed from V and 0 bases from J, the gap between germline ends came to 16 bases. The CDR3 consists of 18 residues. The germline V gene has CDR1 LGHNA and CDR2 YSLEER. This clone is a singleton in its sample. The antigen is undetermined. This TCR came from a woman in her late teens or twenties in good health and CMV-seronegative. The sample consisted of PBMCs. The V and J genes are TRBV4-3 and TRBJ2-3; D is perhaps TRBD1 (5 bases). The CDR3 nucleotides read TGCGCCAGCAGCCAAGATCCGACAGAAAGCCTAAGCACAGATACGCAGTATTTT. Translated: CASSQDPTESLSTDTQYF.